These T cell receptor beta chains were read from a single sample in a study of beta chain features in type 1 diabetes. Here immunoSEQ multiplex PCR was the method, and the copy in TCRdb shows in-frame clones only, minus some. This sample yields roughly 220,000 clones, of which roughly 16% are seen a single time; about 0.092% belongs to the top ten. What was sequenced was naive CD4+ T cells from blood. The receptors come from a man under 40 with type 1 diabetes. Each CDR3 is given with its conserved first and last residue. D genes are given only for firm matches. Size is omitted from some rows. Given values are once, few, many or a class for expanded clones.

j_gene: TRBJ2-1
d_gene: TRBD2
v_gene: TRBV6-5
abundance: few
CDR3nt: TGTGCCAGCAGGGTAGGGACTAGCGGATACAATGAGCAGTTCTTC
CDR3aa: CASRVGTSGYNEQFF

j_gene: TRBJ2-1
d_gene: -
v_gene: TRBV18
abundance: few
CDR3nt: TGTGCCAGCTCACCAATTGGCGGCGCCTACAATGAGCAGTTCTTC
CDR3aa: CASSPIGGAYNEQFF

j_gene: TRBJ2-2
d_gene: -
v_gene: TRBV29-1
abundance: -
CDR3nt: TGCAGCGCTGGGCAGGGGTATTACACCGGGGAGCTGTTTTTT
CDR3aa: CSAGQGYYTGELFF

j_gene: TRBJ2-5
d_gene: TRBD2
v_gene: TRBV2
abundance: -
CDR3nt: TGTGCCAGCAGTGAAGCGGGGACTAGCGGGATCGGAGAGACCCAGTACTTC
CDR3aa: CASSEAGTSGIGETQYF

j_gene: TRBJ1-2
d_gene: -
v_gene: TRBV28
abundance: -
CDR3nt: TGTGCCAGCAGTCCCCCCGGGTCTTTAGGAAATGGCTACACCTTC
CDR3aa: CASSPPGSLGNGYTF

j_gene: TRBJ2-7
d_gene: -
v_gene: TRBV14
abundance: few
CDR3nt: TGTGCCAGCAGCCAAGGTAATCCGGGACTCCACGAGCAGTACTTC
CDR3aa: CASSQGNPGLHEQYF

j_gene: TRBJ2-3
d_gene: TRBD1
v_gene: TRBV29-1
abundance: few
CDR3nt: TGCAGCGTCGGACAGGGTAGGGACACAGATACGCAGTATTTT
CDR3aa: CSVGQGRDTDTQYF

j_gene: TRBJ2-5
d_gene: -
v_gene: TRBV5-4
abundance: -
CDR3nt: TGTGCCAGCAGCTTGTTTAGCGACGAGACCCAGTACTTC
CDR3aa: CASSLFSDETQYF

j_gene: TRBJ2-1
d_gene: TRBD2
v_gene: TRBV29-1
abundance: few
CDR3nt: TGCAGCGTTGCTAGGCTAGCGGCTACCTACAATGAGCAGTTCTTC
CDR3aa: CSVARLAATYNEQFF

j_gene: TRBJ2-5
d_gene: -
v_gene: TRBV27
abundance: -
CDR3nt: TGTGCCAGCAGTTTATCGTTCGTGAGGGAATGGGAGACCCAGTACTTC
CDR3aa: CASSLSFVREWETQYF

j_gene: TRBJ2-1
d_gene: -
v_gene: TRBV7-9
abundance: -
CDR3nt: TGTGCCAGCAGCTTACCACCTCAGGGGAGCAATGAGCAGTTCTTC
CDR3aa: CASSLPPQGSNEQFF

j_gene: TRBJ2-3
d_gene: -
v_gene: TRBV10-3
abundance: few
CDR3nt: TGTGCCACCGAGGGCCCAAACCACACAGATACGCAGTATTTT
CDR3aa: CATEGPNHTDTQYF

j_gene: TRBJ2-7
d_gene: -
v_gene: TRBV20-1
abundance: few
CDR3nt: TGCAGTGCTAGGCGACAGTACGAGCAGTACTTC
CDR3aa: CSARRQYEQYF

j_gene: TRBJ1-2
d_gene: TRBD1
v_gene: TRBV30
abundance: -
CDR3nt: TGTGCCTGGAGTGTCACAGGGGGAAGAACCTTC
CDR3aa: CAWSVTGGRTF

j_gene: TRBJ1-4
d_gene: -
v_gene: TRBV20-1
abundance: -
CDR3nt: TGCAGTGCTAGCAACTGGGAAAAACTGTTTTTT
CDR3aa: CSASNWEKLFF

j_gene: TRBJ2-3
d_gene: -
v_gene: TRBV7-2
abundance: few
CDR3nt: TGTGCCAGCAGCTCGACACCTACGCAGTATTTT
CDR3aa: CASSSTPTQYF

j_gene: TRBJ2-1
d_gene: TRBD2
v_gene: TRBV18
abundance: -
CDR3nt: TGTGCCAGCTCACCATCGTCACTAGCGGGAGTGGGTGAGCAGTTCTTC
CDR3aa: CASSPSSLAGVGEQFF

j_gene: TRBJ2-5
d_gene: -
v_gene: TRBV7-9
abundance: few
CDR3nt: TGTGCCAGCAGCCAGTCCCAAGAGACCCAGTACTTC
CDR3aa: CASSQSQETQYF

j_gene: TRBJ2-5
d_gene: -
v_gene: TRBV9
abundance: few
CDR3nt: TGTGCCAGCACCCTGGGGGTACGTAGCGCCCAAGAGACCCAGTACTTC
CDR3aa: CASTLGVRSAQETQYF

j_gene: TRBJ2-3
d_gene: -
v_gene: TRBV6-5
abundance: -
CDR3nt: TGTGCCAGCAGTTACGGTCGGGAGACAGATACGCAGTATTTT
CDR3aa: CASSYGRETDTQYF

j_gene: TRBJ2-7
d_gene: -
v_gene: TRBV4-1
abundance: -
CDR3nt: TGCGCCAGCAGCCAAGATTCGAGGGCAAGCGAGCAGTACTTC
CDR3aa: CASSQDSRASEQYF

j_gene: TRBJ2-1
d_gene: -
v_gene: TRBV9
abundance: few
CDR3nt: TGTGCCAGCAGCGTAGGTCAGGGGATCAGTTCCTACAATGAGCAGTTCTTC
CDR3aa: CASSVGQGISSYNEQFF

j_gene: TRBJ2-3
d_gene: TRBD2
v_gene: TRBV29-1
abundance: -
CDR3nt: TGCAGCTCGTGGACTAGCGGGAGGGGCACAGATACGCAGTATTTT
CDR3aa: CSSWTSGRGTDTQYF

j_gene: TRBJ2-7
d_gene: -
v_gene: TRBV25-1
abundance: -
CDR3nt: TGTGCCAGCAGTGAGTCCGGGACACCTCTCGAGCAGTACTTC
CDR3aa: CASSESGTPLEQYF

j_gene: TRBJ1-2
d_gene: -
v_gene: TRBV7-2
abundance: -
CDR3nt: TGTGCCAGCAGCCCTCCGACACAGCTCTATGGCTACACCTTC
CDR3aa: CASSPPTQLYGYTF

j_gene: TRBJ2-5
d_gene: -
v_gene: TRBV15
abundance: -
CDR3nt: TGTGCCACCAGCAGAGGTGTCATGGAGTACCAAGAGACCCAGTACTTC
CDR3aa: CATSRGVMEYQETQYF

j_gene: TRBJ2-7
d_gene: -
v_gene: TRBV9
abundance: -
CDR3nt: TGTGCCAGCAGCGTAGAGCTGGCTAACTACGAGCAGTACTTC
CDR3aa: CASSVELANYEQYF

j_gene: TRBJ2-1
d_gene: TRBD2
v_gene: TRBV7-2
abundance: few
CDR3nt: TGTGCCAGCAGCTTAGGTGCTAGCGGGAGGAGTGAGCAGTTCTTC
CDR3aa: CASSLGASGRSEQFF

j_gene: TRBJ2-7
d_gene: TRBD1
v_gene: TRBV25-1
abundance: few
CDR3nt: TGTGCCAGCAGTGGTACAGGGGGCTACGAGCAGTACTTC
CDR3aa: CASSGTGGYEQYF

j_gene: TRBJ2-3
d_gene: TRBD2
v_gene: TRBV28
abundance: -
CDR3nt: TGTGCCAGCAGTACCGTAGCGGGAGGGCCTAGAGATACGCAGTATTTT
CDR3aa: CASSTVAGGPRDTQYF

j_gene: TRBJ2-7
d_gene: -
v_gene: TRBV19
abundance: -
CDR3nt: TGTGCCAGTAGAAGGACAGCTACCCGGAGCTACGAGCAGTACTTC
CDR3aa: CASRRTATRSYEQYF

j_gene: TRBJ2-1
d_gene: TRBD2
v_gene: TRBV6-4
abundance: few
CDR3nt: TGTGCCAGCAGTGAAGTGGGCACTAGCGGGAGTTACAATGAGCAGTTCTTC
CDR3aa: CASSEVGTSGSYNEQFF

j_gene: TRBJ2-5
d_gene: -
v_gene: TRBV5-1
abundance: few
CDR3nt: TGCGCCAGCAGCGCTCAGACAGCGTACCAAGAGACCCAGTACTTC
CDR3aa: CASSAQTAYQETQYF

j_gene: TRBJ2-3
d_gene: -
v_gene: TRBV25-1
abundance: -
CDR3nt: TGTGCCAGCAGTCCACTCCCGGATACGCAGTATTTT
CDR3aa: CASSPLPDTQYF

j_gene: TRBJ2-4
d_gene: -
v_gene: TRBV18
abundance: few
CDR3nt: TGTGCCAGCTCACCATTTGACAGGTCGGACATTCAGTACTTC
CDR3aa: CASSPFDRSDIQYF

j_gene: TRBJ2-1
d_gene: TRBD1
v_gene: TRBV28
abundance: -
CDR3nt: TGTGCCAGCAGCTCGATCCCCGGGACAGGCCCCTACAATGAGCAGTTCTTC
CDR3aa: CASSSIPGTGPYNEQFF

j_gene: TRBJ2-5
d_gene: TRBD1
v_gene: TRBV6-4
abundance: -
CDR3nt: TGTGCCAGCAGTCCCGGGACAGGGGGCAGGGAGACCCAGTACTTC
CDR3aa: CASSPGTGGRETQYF

j_gene: TRBJ2-3
d_gene: -
v_gene: TRBV10-3
abundance: -
CDR3nt: TGTGCCACCTGTGACAGCTTTTTTATCACAGATACGCAGTATTTT
CDR3aa: CATCDSFFITDTQYF

j_gene: TRBJ2-3
d_gene: -
v_gene: TRBV18
abundance: -
CDR3nt: TGTGCCAGCTCACTCACGCTCACAGATACGCAGTATTTT
CDR3aa: CASSLTLTDTQYF

j_gene: TRBJ2-7
d_gene: -
v_gene: TRBV7-9
abundance: few
CDR3nt: TGTGCCAGCAGCCCGCTTCTGGATGAAAGTCGGAACGAGCAGTACTTC
CDR3aa: CASSPLLDESRNEQYF

j_gene: TRBJ2-7
d_gene: -
v_gene: TRBV25-1
abundance: few
CDR3nt: TGTGCCAGCAGTCCCCTGGGTAGCTACGAGCAGTACTTC
CDR3aa: CASSPLGSYEQYF

j_gene: TRBJ2-3
d_gene: -
v_gene: TRBV29-1
abundance: few
CDR3nt: TGCAGCGTTCGACAGAGCAGCACAGATACGCAGTATTTT
CDR3aa: CSVRQSSTDTQYF

j_gene: TRBJ2-1
d_gene: -
v_gene: TRBV5-4
abundance: -
CDR3nt: TGTGCCAGCAGCGCTTACAATGAGCAGTTCTTC
CDR3aa: CASSAYNEQFF

j_gene: TRBJ1-2
d_gene: -
v_gene: TRBV30
abundance: -
CDR3nt: TGTGCCTGGAACTTGCCCCTCCACTACACCTTC
CDR3aa: CAWNLPLHYTF

j_gene: TRBJ1-2
d_gene: TRBD1
v_gene: TRBV5-1
abundance: few
CDR3nt: TGCGCCAGCAGCTTCGGGACAGGGTTTCCAGGAGGCTACACCTTC
CDR3aa: CASSFGTGFPGGYTF

j_gene: TRBJ2-7
d_gene: -
v_gene: TRBV4-1
abundance: -
CDR3nt: TGCGCCAGCAGCCCCCTACAGGGATCCCGCGAGCAGTACTTC
CDR3aa: CASSPLQGSREQYF

j_gene: TRBJ2-3
d_gene: -
v_gene: TRBV27
abundance: once
CDR3nt: TGTGCCACCAAAGCAGGAGATACGCAGTATTTT
CDR3aa: CATKAGDTQYF

j_gene: TRBJ1-1
d_gene: -
v_gene: TRBV9
abundance: once
CDR3nt: TGTGCCAGCAGCGGGGACGTGAACACTGAAGCTTTCTTT
CDR3aa: CASSGDVNTEAFF

j_gene: TRBJ2-7
d_gene: -
v_gene: TRBV4-2
abundance: few
CDR3nt: TGTGCCAGCAGCCAAACGGGGGGCCGGGAGAATGGGCAGTACTTC
CDR3aa: CASSQTGGRENGQYF